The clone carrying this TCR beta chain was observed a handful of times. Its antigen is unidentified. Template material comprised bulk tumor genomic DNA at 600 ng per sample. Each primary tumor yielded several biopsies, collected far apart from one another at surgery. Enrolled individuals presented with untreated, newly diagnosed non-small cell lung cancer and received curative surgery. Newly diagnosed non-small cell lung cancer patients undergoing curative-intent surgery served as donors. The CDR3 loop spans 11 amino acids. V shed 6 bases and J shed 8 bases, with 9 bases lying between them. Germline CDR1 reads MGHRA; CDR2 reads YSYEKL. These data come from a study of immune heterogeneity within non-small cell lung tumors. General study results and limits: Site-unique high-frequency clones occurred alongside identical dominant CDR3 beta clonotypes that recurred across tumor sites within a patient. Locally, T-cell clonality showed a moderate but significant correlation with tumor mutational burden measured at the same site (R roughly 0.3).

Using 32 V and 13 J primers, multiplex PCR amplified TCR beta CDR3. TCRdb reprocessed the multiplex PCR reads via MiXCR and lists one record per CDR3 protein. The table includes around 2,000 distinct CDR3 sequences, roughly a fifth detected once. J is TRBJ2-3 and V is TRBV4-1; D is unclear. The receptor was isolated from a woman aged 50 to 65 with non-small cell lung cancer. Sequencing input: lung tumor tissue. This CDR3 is CASSFPRTQYF. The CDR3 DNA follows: TGCGCCAGCAGTTTCCCCCGTACGCAGTATTTT.